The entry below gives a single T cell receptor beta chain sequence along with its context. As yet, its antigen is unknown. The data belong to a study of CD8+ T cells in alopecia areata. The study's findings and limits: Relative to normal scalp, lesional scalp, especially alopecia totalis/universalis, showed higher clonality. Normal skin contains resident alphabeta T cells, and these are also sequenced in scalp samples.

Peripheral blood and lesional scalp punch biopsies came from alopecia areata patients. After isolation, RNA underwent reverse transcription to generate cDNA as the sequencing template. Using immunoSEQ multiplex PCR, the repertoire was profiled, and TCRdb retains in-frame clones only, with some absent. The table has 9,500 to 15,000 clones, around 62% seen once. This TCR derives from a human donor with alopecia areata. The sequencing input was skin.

CDR3 nucleotide sequence: TGTGCCAGCAGCCCTTCCGGGACTAGCCGATCGGATACGCAGTATTTT. Its translation: CASSPSGTSRSDTQYF. V gene TRBV5-4 combines with J gene TRBJ2-3; TRBD2 agrees at 9 bases. CDR1 is SGHNT, CDR2 YYREEE, per germline (reference sequence). The CDR3 has 16 residues. V gave up 4 bases and J gave up 6 bases; unmatched junction bases: 12.